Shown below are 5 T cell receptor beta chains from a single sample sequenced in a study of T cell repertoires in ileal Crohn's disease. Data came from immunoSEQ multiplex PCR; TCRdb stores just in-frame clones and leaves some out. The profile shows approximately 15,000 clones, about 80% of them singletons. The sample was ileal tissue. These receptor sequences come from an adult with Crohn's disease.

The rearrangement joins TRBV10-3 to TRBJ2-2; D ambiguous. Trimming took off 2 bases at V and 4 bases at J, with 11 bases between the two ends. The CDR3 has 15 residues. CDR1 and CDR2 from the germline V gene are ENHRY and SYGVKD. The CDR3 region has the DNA TGTGCCATCAGTGAGCACCCCCCGCGCACCGGGGAGCTGTTTTTT. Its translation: CAISEHPPRTGELFF.

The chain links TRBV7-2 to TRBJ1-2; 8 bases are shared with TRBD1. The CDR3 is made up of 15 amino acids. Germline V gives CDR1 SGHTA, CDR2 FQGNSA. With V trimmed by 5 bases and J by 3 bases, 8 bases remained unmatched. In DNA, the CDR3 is TGTGCCAGCAGCATCCTAACAGGGGGGCACTATGGCTACACCTTC. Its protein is CASSILTGGHYGYTF.

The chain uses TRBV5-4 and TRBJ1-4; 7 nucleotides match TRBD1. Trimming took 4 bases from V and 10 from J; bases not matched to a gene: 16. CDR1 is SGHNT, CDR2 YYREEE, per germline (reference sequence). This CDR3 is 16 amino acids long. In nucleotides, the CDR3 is TGTGCCAGCAGCCCTATCCAGCAAGGAGGGGGCGGAAAACTGTTTTTT. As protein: CASSPIQQGGGGKLFF. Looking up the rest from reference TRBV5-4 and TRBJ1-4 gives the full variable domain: ETGVTQSPTHLIKTRGQQVTLRCSSQSGHNTVSWYQQALGQGPQFIFQYYREEENGRGNFPPRFSGLQFPNYSSELNVNALELDDSALYLCASSPIQQGGGGKLFFGSGTQLSVL.

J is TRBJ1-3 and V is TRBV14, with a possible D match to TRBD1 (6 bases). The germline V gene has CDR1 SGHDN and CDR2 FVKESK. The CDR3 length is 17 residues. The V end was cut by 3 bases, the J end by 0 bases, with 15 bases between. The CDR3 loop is CASSQIGVRGSGNTIYF. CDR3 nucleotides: TGTGCCAGCAGCCAGATTGGAGTCAGGGGCTCTGGAAACACCATATATTTT. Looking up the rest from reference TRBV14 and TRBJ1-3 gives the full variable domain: EAGVTQFPSHSVIEKGQTVTLRCDPISGHDNLYWYRRVMGKEIKFLLHFVKESKQDESGMPNNRFLAERTGGTYSTLKVQPAELEDSGVYFCASSQIGVRGSGNTIYFGEGSWLTVV.

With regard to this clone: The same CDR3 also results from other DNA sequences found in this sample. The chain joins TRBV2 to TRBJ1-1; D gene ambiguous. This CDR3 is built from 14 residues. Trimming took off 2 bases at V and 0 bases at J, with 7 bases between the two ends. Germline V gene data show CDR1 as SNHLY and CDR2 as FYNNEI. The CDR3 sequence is CASSEREMNTEAFF. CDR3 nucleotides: TGTGCCAGCAGTGAACGCGAGATGAACACTGAAGCTTTCTTT.